Listed here are 27 T cell receptor beta chains from one sample, sequenced in a study of cytomegalovirus exposure and HLA in healthy donors. Amplification used 60 Vbeta primers and 13 Jbeta primers. The repertoire was sequenced with immunoSEQ multiplex PCR; TCRdb's copy has only in-frame clones and lacks some. The data hold about 160,000 clones, with about four fifths observed a single time. The specimen sequenced was PBMCs. These receptors all come from a man aged 50 to 59 in good health and CMV-seropositive.

The J gene is TRBJ2-3, the V gene TRBV9, with D possibly TRBD2 on 6 matching bases. Germline V CDR1 and CDR2: SGDLS, YYNGEE. The V and J ends lost 0 bases and 1 base respectively, with 9 bases between them. This CDR3 comprises 15 residues. This CDR3 reads CASSVVAERTDTQYF. The CDR3 region has the DNA TGTGCCAGCAGCGTAGTAGCGGAGCGCACAGATACGCAGTATTTT.

The genes are TRBV18 and TRBJ2-6; the match to TRBD1 covers 7 bases. CDR1 KGHSH and CDR2 LQKENI come from the germline V gene. The V and J ends lost 6 bases and 1 base, in that order; junction bases with no gene match: 9. CDR3 length equals 17 residues. The CDR3 spells CASSLGQVTSGANVLTF. CDR3 coding DNA: TGTGCCAGCTCTCTCGGACAGGTTACATCTGGGGCCAACGTCCTGACTTTC.

The J gene is TRBJ2-1, the V gene TRBV4-1; 10 nucleotides align to TRBD2. There are 15 residues in the CDR3. The germline V gene encodes CDR1 MGHRA and CDR2 YSYEKL. V gave up 1 base and J gave up 9 bases; unmatched junction bases: 6. CDR3 nucleotide sequence: TGCGCCAGCAGCCAAGGGGCTAGCGGGAGCTTTGAGCAGTTCTTC. Protein: CASSQGASGSFEQFF.

This chain uses TRBV5-4 with TRBJ1-1; 8 nucleotides line up with TRBD1. V was pared by 4 bases and J by 7 bases, with 6 bases of the junction left unmatched. The CDR3 is 13 residues long. Germline V gene sequence: CDR1 SGHNT, CDR2 YYREEE (reference sequence). The CDR3 nucleotides are TGTGCCAGCAGCATTGGACAGGGAAATGAAGCTTTCTTT. Its protein product is CASSIGQGNEAFF.

This clone was observed a single time. The rearrangement links TRBV4-3 to TRBJ1-4; unclear D gene. The CDR3 loop spans 13 amino acids. Germline loops: CDR1 LGHNA, CDR2 YSLEER. Trimming shortened V by 2 bases and J by 5 bases, and 6 bases separated the two germline ends. For the CDR3, the DNA is TGCGCCAGCAGCCAACGTATAAATGAAAAACTGTTTTTT. Translation: CASSQRINEKLFF.

The genes are TRBV28 and TRBJ1-5; D remains ambiguous. The CDR3 has 14 residues. Trimming pared 6 bases from V and 1 base from J, leaving 10 bases between. The germline gives CDR1 MDHEN, CDR2 SYDVKM. The CDR3 region has the DNA TGTGCCAGCAGCCCGATCAGGAGCAATCAGCCCCAGCATTTT. Encoded protein: CASSPIRSNQPQHF.

The chain has TRBV5-4 and TRBJ2-2; D remains unclear. Germline V gene lookup returns CDR1 SGHNT and CDR2 YYREEE (reference sequence). Trimming stripped 1 base from V and 4 bases from J, with 5 bases between. The CDR3 runs 13 residues. CDR3 coding DNA: TGTGCCAGCAGCTTGTACAGCACCGGGGAGCTGTTTTTT. Translating gives CASSLYSTGELFF.

This chain joins TRBV6-4 and TRBJ2-1; 15 bases line up with TRBD2. The CDR3 has 14 residues. V gave up 6 bases and J gave up 9 bases; unmatched junction bases: 3. Germline V gene lookup returns CDR1 MRHNA and CDR2 SNTAGT. The CDR3 sequence is CASSGLAGGSEQFF. The DNA of the CDR3 is TGTGCCAGCAGCGGACTAGCGGGAGGGAGTGAGCAGTTCTTC.

This chain links TRBV4-3 with TRBJ1-1, with 8 bases fitting TRBD1. Germline CDR1 and CDR2: LGHNA and YSLEER. The CDR3 contains 17 residues. Trimming at V came to 1 base and at J to 2 bases, leaving 9 bases not matched to a gene. The CDR3 is CASSQALGQGENTEAFF. The DNA of the CDR3 is TGCGCCAGCAGCCAAGCGTTAGGACAGGGAGAAAACACTGAAGCTTTCTTT.

The J gene is TRBJ1-6, the V gene TRBV5-4; 9 bases map to TRBD1. The germline V gene has CDR1 SGHNT and CDR2 YYREEE (reference sequence). The CDR3 contains 17 residues. Trimming at V came to 0 bases and at J to 1 base, leaving 2 bases not matched to a gene. The CDR3 sequence: CASSLGQGGSYNSPLHF. The CDR3 DNA follows: TGTGCCAGCAGCTTGGGACAGGGGGGGTCCTATAATTCACCCCTCCACTTT.

V and J are TRBV28 and TRBJ1-4; D gene unclear. Per the germline V gene, CDR1 is MDHEN and CDR2 is SYDVKM. Trimming left V 3 bases short and J 5 bases short, with 10 bases between. There are 14 residues in the CDR3. The CDR3 here is CASSLARSNEKLFF. As DNA, the CDR3 is TGTGCCAGCAGTTTGGCCCGATCAAATGAAAAACTGTTTTTT.

The V gene is TRBV2, the J gene TRBJ2-1; 10 bases fit TRBD2. J lost 7 bases, V lost 6 bases, and 6 bases had no gene match. Germline CDR1 is SNHLY and CDR2 is FYNNEI. The CDR3 length is 14 residues. DNA of the CDR3: TGTGCCAGCAGCGTTCTAGCGGGAGTGAATGAGCAGTTCTTC. This sequence encodes CASSVLAGVNEQFF.

This chain joins TRBV5-1 and TRBJ2-1; 9 bases align to TRBD2. Trimming cost V 0 bases and J 3 bases; bases outside gene matches: 1. The germline V gene encodes CDR1 SGHRS and CDR2 YFSETQ. The CDR3 has 15 amino acids. The CDR3 DNA follows: TGCGCCAGCAGCTTGGGTAGCGGGAGCTACAATGAGCAGTTCTTC. Its translation is CASSLGSGSYNEQFF.

V and J are TRBV5-1 and TRBJ2-7, with 12 bases lining up with TRBD1. Trimming cost V 4 bases and J 6 bases; bases outside gene matches: 2. The CDR3 totals 13 residues. Germline V CDR1 and CDR2: SGHRS, YFSETQ. Here the CDR3 reads CASSGDRGLEQYF. In DNA, the CDR3 is TGCGCCAGCAGCGGGGACAGGGGGCTCGAGCAGTACTTC.

The chain couples TRBV6-1 to TRBJ2-7; 11 nucleotides line up with TRBD1. V dropped 4 bases and J dropped 4; count of bases not matched to a gene: 15. The germline V gene encodes CDR1 MNHNS and CDR2 SASEGT. The CDR3 has 18 amino acids. DNA of the CDR3: TGTGCCAGCAGTGTCGAACAACCGGGACAGGGGGTTGTATACGAGCAGTACTTC. This sequence encodes CASSVEQPGQGVVYEQYF.

The chain has TRBV7-9 and TRBJ2-5; no clear D gene. V was pared by 4 bases and J by 5 bases, with 17 bases between. The CDR3 is 15 residues long. Per the germline V gene, CDR1 is SEHNR and CDR2 is FQNEAQ (reference sequence). CDR3 sequence: CASSSPNVAGETQYF. The CDR3 nucleotides read TGTGCCAGCAGCTCGCCTAACGTAGCCGGGGAGACCCAGTACTTC.

The genes are TRBV6-5 and TRBJ1-5, with unresolved D. CDR1 and CDR2 (germline): MNHEY, SVGAGI. There are 13 residues in the CDR3. Between the trimmed V and J ends, which lost 5 bases and 0 bases, there was a span of 5 bases. The CDR3 DNA reads as TGTGCCAGCAGTCCCAATAGCAATCAGCCCCAGCATTTT. This codes for CASSPNSNQPQHF.

The chain joins TRBV13 to TRBJ1-6; maybe TRBD1 (5 bases). Trimming took 5 bases from V and 8 from J, leaving 13 bases between them. Germline values: CDR1 PRHDT, CDR2 FYEKMQ (reference sequence). The CDR3 loop spans 14 amino acids. CDR3 in amino acids: CASSLIGGDSPLHF. CDR3 DNA sequence: TGTGCCAGCAGCCTAATTGGGGGGGATTCACCCCTCCACTTT. The full variable domain, in which reference TRBV13 and TRBJ1-6 provide the parts outside the CDR3, is AAGVIQSPRHLIKEKRETATLKCYPIPRHDTVYWYQQGPGQDPQFLISFYEKMQSDKGSIPDRFSAQQFSDYHSELNMSSLELGDSALYFCASSLIGGDSPLHFGNGTRLTVT.

This clone was observed a handful of times. At one of its ends the junction is not consistent with the germline gene, which may arise from a read error. The rearrangement uses TRBV7-9 and TRBJ2-1, with 8 bases identical to TRBD1. CDR1 is SEHNR and CDR2 is FQNEAQ in the germline V gene (reference sequence). The CDR3 runs 15 residues. CDR3 sequence: CSSSLVTGVVEEQFF. The CDR3 nucleotides are TGTTCCAGCAGCTTAGTGACAGGGGTCGTGGAGGAGCAGTTCTTC.

Here the CDR3 DNA reads TGTGCCAGCTCGACCTACGTGGGACAGGGCCCAACTAATGAAAAACTGTTTTTT. Residues: CASSTYVGQGPTNEKLFF. This rearrangement joins TRBV18 to TRBJ1-4, with 9 nucleotides matching TRBD1. This CDR3 is 18 amino acids long. V gave up 6 bases and J gave up 0 bases; unmatched junction bases: 11. From germline, CDR1 is KGHSH and CDR2 LQKENI.

The chain links TRBV5-1 to TRBJ2-7; 8 nucleotides agree with TRBD1. The CDR3 loop spans 14 amino acids. The V gene end was trimmed by 4 bases and the J gene end by 5 bases; junction bases not matched to a gene: 8. Per the germline V gene, CDR1 is SGHRS and CDR2 is YFSETQ. The CDR3 spells CASSPGQGFHEQYF. DNA for the CDR3: TGCGCCAGCAGCCCCGGACAGGGTTTCCACGAGCAGTACTTC.

The rearrangement uses TRBV7-2 and TRBJ2-7, with 7 bases lining up with TRBD2. The trim removed 0 bases at V and 3 bases at J, leaving 8 bases unmatched. Germline values: CDR1 SGHTA, CDR2 FQGNSA. The CDR3 is made up of 16 amino acids. The CDR3 region is CASSLAGAGAHYEQYF. CDR3 nucleotides: TGTGCCAGCAGCTTAGCAGGGGCGGGAGCCCACTACGAGCAGTACTTC.

The CDR3 reads CASSFFLTQGARDTEAFF. As DNA, the CDR3 is TGTGCCAGCAGTTTTTTCCTTACCCAGGGGGCGCGTGACACTGAAGCTTTCTTT. The chain couples TRBV28 to TRBJ1-1; 8 positions match TRBD1. Unmatched junction bases numbered 15, after V lost 3 bases and J lost 3 bases. The CDR3 runs to 18 residues. The germline V gene encodes CDR1 MDHEN and CDR2 SYDVKM.

The chain combines TRBV28 with TRBJ1-2; D is undetermined. V was cut by 6 bases and J by 8 bases, with 13 bases left in between. Germline V gene sequence: CDR1 MDHEN, CDR2 SYDVKM. CDR3 length: 12 amino acids. The DNA for the CDR3 is TGTGCCAGCAGGAGGAGCAATCTAGGCTACACCTTC. The encoded protein is CASRRSNLGYTF.

V usage is TRBV7-8 and J usage is TRBJ2-1, with D perhaps TRBD1 (5 bases). The V gene lost 1 base and the J gene lost 7 bases, with 8 bases spanning the gap. The CDR3 sequence is 13 residues long. Germline V gene data show CDR1 as SGHVS and CDR2 as FQNEAQ. The CDR3 reads CASSLGQLNEQFF. For the CDR3, the DNA is TGTGCCAGCAGCTTAGGACAGTTAAATGAGCAGTTCTTC. The full variable domain, its missing parts supplied by reference TRBV7-8 and TRBJ2-1, is GAGVSQSPRYKVAKRGQDVALRCDPISGHVSLFWYQQALGQGPEFLTYFQNEAQLDKSGLPSDRFFAERPEGSVSTLKIQRTQQEDSAVYLCASSLGQLNEQFFGPGTRLTVL.

J is TRBJ2-7 and V is TRBV2; no reliable D call. Germline lookup yields CDR1 SNHLY and CDR2 FYNNEI. The ends were cut back, 7 bases at V and 5 bases at J, with 12 bases in the middle. This CDR3 has 12 residues. The CDR3 is CASTATGNEQYF. CDR3 sequence (DNA): TGTGCCAGCACCGCAACCGGTAACGAGCAGTACTTC.

The V call is TRBV28, the J call TRBJ1-1; D remains ambiguous. V lost 5 bases to trimming and J lost 1 base, with 14 bases between them. Germline V gene data show CDR1 as MDHEN and CDR2 as SYDVKM. This CDR3 comprises 15 residues. DNA of the CDR3: TGTGCCAGCAGTGGCAGGTTCCGGCAGAACACTGAAGCTTTCTTT. Its translation: CASSGRFRQNTEAFF.